This entry concerns a single T cell receptor beta chain. Its antigen is unknown. No clone much larger than this one lies a single base away; base qualities are absent. Unstimulated Tregs (CD4+CD25+CD127-), CD4+ non-Tregs (CD4+CD25-), CD4 and CD8 cells were FACS-sorted from thawed PBMCs. Healthy control blood was obtained either as purchased buffy coats or from healthy volunteers. Healthy control blood was processed by Ficoll density gradient to PBMCs and cryopreserved; patient PBMCs were collected before and after transplant. This entry belongs to a study of Tregs in tolerant kidney transplant recipients (dated by TCRdb to between 2017 and 2020). Some background on the complete study: The study applied TCRbeta sequencing to find donor-specific regulatory T cells before combined kidney and bone marrow transplantation and then followed those same cells after transplant. Several methods of expanding Tregs specific for an allogeneic donor were compared by TCRbeta repertoire sequencing in 3 healthy controls. What the research found in general, with its limitations: Biological reproducibility was not directly assessed, although technical replication error appeared to be minimal. Expanding Tregs with activated donor B cells appeared to identify the most biologically relevant and donor-specific TCRbeta repertoire. The study was constrained by small patient numbers, and validation of the findings is required in larger populations and under other immunosuppression protocols.

For CDR1 and CDR2, the germline V gene lists MNHNS and SASEGT. Counted from cysteine to phenylalanine, this CDR3 has 15 amino acids. CDR3 DNA is the only sequence kept; it has 45 bases, read in frame from the first base. Deletion took 6 bases off V and 0 bases off J, with a span of 12 bases between the germline ends. Genomic DNA was extracted from sorted cells with the QIAGEN DNeasy Blood and Tissue Kit for TCRbeta CDR3 sequencing. High-throughput TCRbeta CDR3 sequencing was carried out commercially through immunoSEQ, with PCR amplification with bias correction and internal controls included. The authors' pipeline ran thus. Unique productive TCRbeta sequences were defined by CDR3 nucleotide sequence when primers matched and otherwise by CDR3 amino acid sequence together with Vbeta and Jbeta genes. Sorting error was corrected by removing sequences shared between sorted populations at a frequency ratio of 2:1 or less, and the remaining shared sequences were assigned to the higher population. A sequence was defined as donor-reactive if the sequence was expanded at least 5-fold in CFSE-low cells compared with unstimulated cells and had a frequency of at least 0.01% in CFSE-low cells. Repertoire divergence was quantified by Jensen-Shannon divergence using the top 100 TCRbeta sequences ranked by frequency. When a sample had multiple sequencing runs, each run was corrected for sorting error separately and the runs were then pooled. As stored in TCRdb, this immuneACCESS dataset retains in-frame rearrangements with V and J assigned. A fraction of the clones does not appear; measured against another copy, unresolved V genes explain less than half of the discrepancy, and the remainder lacks a known reason. V, J and clone size reflect that table, while D and trimming were determined from the DNA. In this sample the table shows about 240,000 clones, around 81% of which occur a single time. The ten largest clones add up to around 0.64% of the sample.

Rearrangement joined TRBV6-1 to TRBJ1-3; no D gene can be assigned with confidence. The material sequenced was CD4+ T cells from blood. This clonotype was sampled from a human donor in good health. The nucleotides read TGTGCCAGCAGATTTACAGAGGGCTCTGGAAACACCATATATTTT. Its product reads: CASRFTEGSGNTIYF.